This T cell receptor (beta chain) was profiled in a study of human CD8 memory T cell subsets (TCRdb year 2020). About the full investigation: To assess how stem-like (TSTEM), progenitor exhausted-like (TPEX) and effector memory CD8+ T cell subsets are clonally related, the TCRbeta repertoires of these three subsets were compared. Six donors each provided TSTEM, TPEX and effector memory subsets, and TCRbeta repertoires were obtained from all six. What the work shows at the level of the full study, not this receptor alone: Although both stem-like subsets shared clonotypes with effector memory cells, the overlap between TSTEM and TPEX repertoires was minimal, suggesting distinct antigen spectra for the TSTEM and TPEX subsets. Normalized Shannon-Wiener diversity was similarly high in TSTEM and TPEX subsets, while effector memory subsets were less diverse by comparison. Chao1 estimates suggested greater repertoire diversity in TSTEM than in TPEX subsets, potentially reflecting a broader range of specificities. Only TCRbeta chains were sequenced, and the repertoire comparisons were based on roughly six donors and tested using paired t-tests with Bonferroni correction.

CCR7+ PD-1- TIGIT- cells were the ones classified as stem-like memory CD8+ T cells (TSTEM). Peripheral blood mononuclear cells were isolated from healthy donor buffy coats by density gradient separation. The study enriched total CD8+ T cells through negative magnetic separation using EasySep or MojoSort CD8+ T cell isolation kits. For each subset, total RNA was extracted using an RNeasy Mini Kit from duplicate vials of some 150,000 sorted CD8+ T cells. PBMCs were used either fresh or after cryopreservation in fetal bovine serum containing approximately 9.5% DMSO. Fluorescence-activated cell sorting on a FACSAria III was used to sort CD8+ T cell subsets to purity. Comment on this clonotype: It lacks a known antigen.

The germline V gene gives CDR1 as LGHNA and CDR2 as YSLEER. The CDR3 starts with the cysteine, ends with the phenylalanine, and has 18 residues. DNA is not on record. The instrument given in TCRdb is NextSeq 550. A Human TCR Profiling Kit was used to prepare UMI-labeled 5' RACE TCRbeta libraries. The same number of PCR cycles was used to prepare all TCRbeta libraries in parallel. Regarding the original processing steps: Each TCRbeta library contained between 3,000 and 18,000 functional CDR3beta clonotypes. UMI extraction and consensus assembly used MIGEC 1.2.9, requiring at least three reads per UMI. MiXCR 3.0.3 was used to extract the in-frame CDR3beta repertoires. Each sample was downsampled to 42,000 randomly selected UMIs before diversity metrics were computed in VDJtools 1.2.1. For the top 3,000 clones of each sample pair, the repertoire overlap metrics D, R and F2 were calculated in VDJtools. After the reads were reprocessed by TCRdb, one entry was made per CDR3 protein sequence, with no DNA. The V and J calls and clone size come from TCRdb's table, not from the authors' own analysis. This sample's table has entries for 15,000 to 20,000 distinct CDR3 sequences. The ten top clones hold approximately 6% of the sample.

This chain is built from TRBV4-3 and TRBJ2-1. The receptor's source is a human donor in good health. The sequencing input was CD8+ stem-like memory T cells (TSCM and TCM) sorted from PBMCs. Reading the label with the study, this specimen's cell subset or site is: stem-like memory CD8 T cells (TSTEM), CCR7+ PD-1- TIGIT-. The CDR3: CASSQDMAVGRPYNEQFF.